The 23 T cell receptor beta chains reported below all come from one sample, sequenced in a study of patients and donors after allogeneic stem cell transplantation. TCRdb passed the RT-PCR reads through MiXCR, listing each CDR3 protein once. Among 150,000 to 250,000 distinct CDR3 sequences, less than 45% were seen once, and the ten largest hold about 35%. The specimen was blood, either unsorted or a sorted T cell fraction (not recorded which). These receptors were obtained from a human donor who was either an allogeneic HSCT recipient or a stem cell or donor lymphocyte infusion donor (not recorded which). It is not recorded whose cells these are; they may come from a transplant donor.

V is TRBV28 and J is TRBJ2-5; TRBD1 is a possible D gene (7 bases). CDR3 size: 13 residues. CDR1 MDHEN and CDR2 SYDVKM come from the germline V gene. The CDR3 DNA reads TGTGCGGTGATCCAGGGGGGACAAGAGACCCAGTACTTC. This sequence encodes CAVIQGGQETQYF.

The table lists this clonotype with many counts. The chain carries TRBV29-1 and TRBJ1-1, with 8 bases matching TRBD1. With V trimmed by 6 bases and J by 3 bases, 6 bases remained unmatched. The CDR3 is made up of 13 amino acids. Germline CDR1 SQVTM, CDR2 ANQGSEA. Here the CDR3 reads CSVNGQGDTEAFF. In DNA, the CDR3 is TGCAGCGTGAATGGACAGGGAGACACTGAAGCTTTCTTT.

The chain joins TRBV20-1 to TRBJ2-7; 11 nucleotides agree with TRBD2. Per the germline V gene, CDR1 is DFQATT and CDR2 is SNEGSKA (reference sequence). V trimming: 5 bases; J trimming: 4 bases; junction bases outside the gene matches: 7. There are 14 residues in the CDR3. CDR3 nucleotides: TGCAGTGCTCCGGGACTAGCGGTCCCTTACGAGCAGTACTTC. Its translation: CSAPGLAVPYEQYF.

This clonotype has only a few counts. The chain carries TRBV12-3 or TRBV12-4 and TRBJ1-5, with D hard to call. The V and J ends lost 7 bases and 6 bases respectively, with 13 bases between them. The CDR3 loop spans 13 amino acids. The CDR3 DNA follows: TGTGCCAGCATATTCTCTTTTGGTCAGCCCCAGCATTTT. Translation gives CASIFSFGQPQHF.

This chain links TRBV6-5 with TRBJ2-1; D possibly corresponds to TRBD2 (5 bases). Germline lookup yields CDR1 MNHEY and CDR2 SVGAGI. Trimming left V 2 bases short and J 6 bases short, with 14 bases between. The CDR3 is 15 amino acids. CDR3 coding DNA: TGTGCCAGCAGTTACCGGCCGGAGGTCGGCAATGAGCAGTTCTTC. Encoded protein: CASSYRPEVGNEQFF.

The chain combines TRBV14 with TRBJ2-3, with TRBD2 matching 8 bases. The CDR3 covers 16 residues. The germline gives CDR1 SGHDN, CDR2 FVKESK. V lost 4 bases and J lost 6; bases outside the gene matches: 12. DNA of the CDR3: TGTGCCAGCAGCCTCCTGGGACTAGTTCCGGGGGATACGCAGTATTTT. This codes for CASSLLGLVPGDTQYF.

This clonotype was observed a few times. The chain employs TRBV27 and TRBJ1-4, with D unresolved. V lost 6 bases and J lost 7, with 6 bases in between. The CDR3 runs 11 residues. The germline CDR1 and CDR2 sequences are MNHEY and SMNVEV (reference sequence). Here the CDR3 reads CASRNGEKLFF. The CDR3 nucleotides are TGTGCCAGCAGAAATGGTGAAAAACTGTTTTTT.

The chain links TRBV5-5 to TRBJ1-2; D is ambiguous. The CDR3 contains 15 residues. Per germline, CDR1 SGHKS and CDR2 YYEKEE (reference sequence). The V gene lost 1 base and the J gene lost 2 bases, with 12 bases spanning the gap. CDR3 in amino acids: CASSLRAGGNYGYTF. In DNA, the CDR3 is TGTGCCAGCAGCTTGAGGGCGGGCGGCAACTATGGCTACACCTTC.

This clonotype has just a few counts. The chain employs TRBV7-8 and TRBJ1-2, with D possibly TRBD1 on 5 matching bases. The germline V and J ends were trimmed by 5 bases and 8 bases, with 15 bases remaining between them. The CDR3 runs to 13 residues. Germline CDR1 reads SGHVS; CDR2 reads FQNEAQ. Here the CDR3 reads CASSLRQSGGYTF. The DNA for the CDR3 is TGTGCCAGCAGCCTAAGACAGTCCGGGGGCTACACCTTC. Full variable domain (remainder filled in from reference TRBV7-8 and TRBJ1-2): GAGVSQSPRYKVAKRGQDVALRCDPISGHVSLFWYQQALGQGPEFLTYFQNEAQLDKSGLPSDRFFAERPEGSVSTLKIQRTQQEDSAVYLCASSLRQSGGYTFGSGTRLTVV.

The rearrangement links TRBV4-3 to TRBJ1-2, with D possibly matching TRBD1 (5 bases). Between the trimmed V and J ends, which lost 6 bases and 6 bases, there was a span of 17 bases. CDR1 and CDR2 from the germline V gene are LGHNA and YSLEER. This CDR3 comprises 14 residues. The CDR3 coding sequence is TGCGCCAGCAGAGAGCAGGGCAGGCTTGATGGCTACACCTTC. Translated: CASREQGRLDGYTF.

The rearrangement uses TRBV5-1 and TRBJ1-2, with TRBD1 matching 8 bases. Germline CDR1 reads SGHRS; CDR2 reads YFSETQ. V trimming: 8 bases; J trimming: 7 bases; junction bases outside the gene matches: 10. The CDR3 is made up of 13 amino acids. This CDR3 is CASSAGTGTGYTF. The CDR3 nucleotides read TGCGCCAGTAGCGCCGGGACAGGAACTGGCTACACCTTC.

The chain recombines TRBV7-2 with TRBJ2-3, with D perhaps TRBD2 (6 bases). Germline V gene lookup returns CDR1 SGHTA and CDR2 FQGNSA. Trimming took off 2 bases at V and 2 bases at J, with 14 bases between the two ends. The CDR3 has 16 residues. CDR3 residues: CASSLPGVGITDTQYF. CDR3 bases: TGTGCCAGCAGCTTACCGGGAGTGGGAATCACAGATACGCAGTATTTT.

In this sample, this clonotype turned up many times. This chain uses TRBV28 with TRBJ1-1; D unclear. The V end lost 6 bases, the J end lost 1 base, and 9 bases lay between the germline ends. The CDR3 spans 13 residues. Per the germline V gene, CDR1 is MDHEN and CDR2 is SYDVKM. The CDR3 reads CASSLGANTEAFF. In DNA form, the CDR3 reads TGTGCCAGCAGCTTAGGTGCGAACACTGAAGCTTTCTTT.

The chain couples TRBV6-2 or TRBV6-3 to TRBJ1-5; D is unclear. CDR3 length: 12 residues. The V end lost 2 bases, the J end lost 6 bases, and 5 bases lay between the germline ends. Looked up from germline, CDR1 is MNHEY and CDR2 is SVGEGT. In DNA, the CDR3 is TGTGCCAGCAGTTACCTCCGTCAGCCCCAGCATTTT. Protein: CASSYLRQPQHF.

This clonotype was detected only a few times. The chain combines TRBV20-1 with TRBJ1-2; D is perhaps TRBD1 (6 bases). The ends were cut back, 3 bases at V and 2 bases at J, with 10 bases in the middle. CDR3 length equals 13 residues. Per the germline V gene, CDR1 is DFQATT and CDR2 is SNEGSKA (reference sequence). CDR3 nucleotides: TGCAGTGCTAGTGCGGGGGCAAACTATGGCTACACCTTC. Translation gives CSASAGANYGYTF.

This clonotype appeared a few times. The V gene is TRBV24-1, the J gene TRBJ2-1; D unresolved. Germline CDR1 and CDR2: KGHDR and SFDVKD. There are 15 residues in the CDR3. V gave up 0 bases and J gave up 6 bases, with 11 bases separating them. DNA for the CDR3: TGTGCCACCAGTGATTTGTCTGCGGACCGCAATGAGCAGTTCTTC. This codes for CATSDLSADRNEQFF.

This clonotype was detected a few times. The chain uses TRBV5-6 and TRBJ2-5, with a possible D match to TRBD2 (5 bases). The V gene's germline CDR1 is SGHDT and CDR2 YYEEEE. Trimming took 4 bases from V and 0 from J, leaving 19 bases between them. The CDR3 is 17 amino acids. In nucleotides, the CDR3 is TGTGCCAGCAGCCCAACTTTGCGGGCACCTTACCAAGAGACCCAGTACTTC. It encodes CASSPTLRAPYQETQYF.

The chain joins TRBV27 to TRBJ2-7, with TRBD2 matching 13 bases. Unmatched junction bases numbered 10, after V lost 5 bases and J lost 6 bases. The germline CDR1 and CDR2 sequences are MNHEY and SMNVEV (reference sequence). This CDR3 region has 16 residues. The CDR3 DNA reads as TGTGCCAGCAGTCCATGGACTAGCGGGAGTCAAGGCGAGCAGTACTTC. It yields the protein CASSPWTSGSQGEQYF.

This clonotype appeared a few times. This sequence joins TRBV12-3 or TRBV12-4 and TRBJ2-7; 9 bases are shared with TRBD2. This CDR3 has 16 amino acids. J gave up 5 bases and V 5 bases, and 13 bases lay outside the gene matches. CDR3 nucleotides: TGTGCCAGCAGTCCCCGCCCGGCGGGAGGGAACCACGAGCAGTACTTC. This sequence encodes CASSPRPAGGNHEQYF.

The V and J genes are TRBV6-2 or TRBV6-3 and TRBJ1-2; 7 positions agree with TRBD1. This CDR3 has 14 amino acids. The V gene end was trimmed by 8 bases and the J gene end by 7 bases; junction bases not matched to a gene: 13. The germline CDR1 and CDR2 sequences are MNHEY and SVGEGT. The CDR3 coding sequence is TGTGCCAGCCTCTTCCGGGACAGTCAGAGTGGCTACACCTTC. Amino acid sequence: CASLFRDSQSGYTF.

This clonotype was picked up a small number of times. The rearrangement uses TRBV6-5 and TRBJ1-3; D ambiguous. Germline V gene data show CDR1 as MNHEY and CDR2 as SVGAGI. This CDR3 spans 12 amino acids. Between the trimmed V and J ends, which lost 6 bases and 2 bases, there was a span of 5 bases. The CDR3 spells CASRGPGNTIYF. As DNA, the CDR3 is TGTGCCAGCAGGGGCCCTGGAAACACCATATATTTT.

The V gene is TRBV7-2, the J gene TRBJ2-1; 10 positions match TRBD2. V shed 1 base, J shed 7 bases, and the junction held 16 bases outside the gene matches. Germline loops: CDR1 SGHTA, CDR2 FQGNSA. The CDR3 is made up of 19 amino acids. The CDR3 DNA reads TGTGCCAGCAGCTTAGAAGGGCTAGCGGGAGTTCGGATTGGAAATGAGCAGTTCTTC. Translated, it gives CASSLEGLAGVRIGNEQFF.

The chain links TRBV29-1 to TRBJ1-3; D call uncertain. Trimming removed 5 bases from V and 4 bases from J, with 9 bases in between. The CDR3 length is 12 residues. Germline CDR1 and CDR2: SQVTM and ANQGSEA. The CDR3 loop is CSVNPDGNTIYF. The CDR3 DNA is TGCAGCGTTAATCCCGACGGAAACACCATATATTTT. Filled out from reference TRBV29-1 and TRBJ1-3, the complete variable domain reads SAVISQKPSRDICQRGTSLTIQCQVDSQVTMMFWYRQQPGQSLTLIATANQGSEATYESGFVIDKFPISRPNLTFSTLTVSNMSPEDSSIYLCSVNPDGNTIYFGEGSWLTVV.